The following is a T cell receptor (beta chain) sequence with its context. The data derive from a study of blood T cell repertoires in COVID-19. Study-level background: Sources were T cells, B-cell-depleted T cells, or PBMCs; the material itself was cDNA or gDNA.

V dropped 2 bases and J dropped 0 bases, with 13 bases sitting between them. Germline values: CDR1 MNHEY, CDR2 SVGAGI. This CDR3 comprises 16 residues. Individuals drawn from around 25 US areas were about 18 to 90 years old. Clinical histories supplied by participants themselves formed the basis of cohort assignment. Cohort 3 recovered donors had two negative PCRs, clearance, or symptom resolution. Sequencing used immunoSEQ multiplex PCR; TCRdb keeps in-frame clones, though not all of them. The sample has a few hundred thousand clones; under 90% are singletons. The specimen sequenced was PBMCs or T cells enriched from blood (not recorded which). The sequence was obtained from a woman aged 55 to 70 who had recovered from COVID-19. The genes are TRBV6-5 and TRBJ1-1; a weak D match, TRBD1 (5 bases). This CDR3 is CASSYRAQGMNTEAFF. CDR3 coding DNA: TGTGCCAGCAGTTACCGAGCCCAGGGTATGAACACTGAAGCTTTCTTT.